The 21 T cell receptor beta chains below come from one sample, sequenced in a study of cytomegalovirus exposure and HLA in healthy donors. Amplification used 60 Vbeta primers and 13 Jbeta primers. TCRdb keeps only in-frame clones here, not all; method: immunoSEQ multiplex PCR. The sample contains 250,000 to 350,000 clones, 80% to 90% of which appear only once. The specimen was PBMCs. These receptors were taken from a woman younger than 35 in good health and CMV-seronegative.

In its sample, this clone was seen once. The chain employs TRBV2 and TRBJ2-4; D possibly corresponds to TRBD2 (7 bases). The CDR3 runs to 14 residues. V was trimmed by 7 bases and J by 8 bases, leaving 18 bases between them. Germline V gene sequence: CDR1 SNHLY, CDR2 FYNNEI. In nucleotides, the CDR3 is TGTGCCAGCAAGCCAGTGGGGGGGGCATACATTCAGTACTTC. Its translation: CASKPVGGAYIQYF. The full variable domain, in which reference TRBV2 and TRBJ2-4 provide the parts outside the CDR3, is EPEVTQTPSHQVTQMGQEVILRCVPISNHLYFYWYRQILGQKVEFLVSFYNNEISEKSEIFDDQFSVERPDGSNFTLKIRSTKLEDSAMYFCASKPVGGAYIQYFGAGTRLSVL.

CDR3 region: CAISGLGGSGGRRTKDTQYF. CDR3 DNA sequence: TGTGCCATCAGTGGATTGGGTGGTAGCGGGGGCCGCAGGACCAAAGATACGCAGTATTTT. The chain couples TRBV10-3 to TRBJ2-3; 9 bases fit TRBD2. The CDR3 spans 20 residues. CDR1 and CDR2 from the germline V gene are ENHRY and SYGVKD. The junction had 22 bases not matched to a gene; V was cut back by 4 bases and J by 5 bases.

DNA for the CDR3: TGTGCCAGCTCGCGGAGCTCCTACAATGAGCAGTTCTTC. Its translation: CASSRSSYNEQFF. The chain couples TRBV9 to TRBJ2-1; D gene uncertain. V was trimmed by 7 bases and J by 0 bases, leaving 8 bases between them. There are 13 residues in the CDR3. From germline, CDR1 is SGDLS and CDR2 YYNGEE.

This sequence joins TRBV25-1 and TRBJ2-2; 8 positions agree with TRBD2. Trimming removed 7 bases from V and 4 bases from J; junction bases left unmatched: 17. This CDR3 is built from 18 residues. Germline CDR1 reads MGHDK; CDR2 reads SYGVNS. The CDR3 nucleotides read TGTGCCAGCATAGTAGGCGGGGGGATTCCCGTAATCACCGGGGAGCTGTTTTTT. It is translated as CASIVGGGIPVITGELFF.

This clone came up a few times. The CDR3 region has the DNA TGTGCCTCAAAGGGGGCAAAAAACATTCAGTACTTC. This sequence encodes CASKGAKNIQYF. The genes are TRBV2 and TRBJ2-4; 7 positions match TRBD1. The CDR3 sequence is 12 residues long. CDR1 is SNHLY, CDR2 FYNNEI, per germline. Trimming at V came to 11 bases and at J to 4 bases, leaving 5 bases not matched to a gene.

A single count supports this clone. The junction and the germline gene differ at one end; a read error may be behind it. J is TRBJ2-1 and V is TRBV7-9; the D gene is possibly TRBD1 (5 bases). CDR3 length: 13 amino acids. Looked up from germline, CDR1 is SEHNR and CDR2 is FQNEAQ (reference sequence). CDR3 DNA: TGTGCCAGCAGCCCCCCCCAGGGCGGAACTCAGGTCTTC. Translation gives CASSPPQGGTQVF.

In DNA form, the CDR3 reads TGTGCCAGCTGGGGGGCCTACAATGAGCAGTTCTTC. As protein: CASWGAYNEQFF. The chain carries TRBV2 and TRBJ2-1; possibly TRBD2 for D (6 bases). CDR1 is SNHLY, CDR2 FYNNEI, per germline. The CDR3 extends over 12 amino acids. The ends were cut back, 8 bases at V and 2 bases at J, with 7 bases in the middle. Supplemented by reference TRBV2 and TRBJ2-1, the full variable domain reads EPEVTQTPSHQVTQMGQEVILRCVPISNHLYFYWYRQILGQKVEFLVSFYNNEISEKSEIFDDQFSVERPDGSNFTLKIRSTKLEDSAMYFCASWGAYNEQFFGPGTRLTVL.

Only one count was recorded for this clone. DNA for the CDR3: TGTGCCAGCAGTGTCTTAGCCACGCTTCCCGTCAATTCACCCCTCCACTTT. Amino acid sequence: CASSVLATLPVNSPLHF. The chain joins TRBV6-1 to TRBJ1-6; D unclear. Germline V lookup: CDR1 MNHNS, CDR2 SASEGT. The V and J ends lost 4 bases and 7 bases respectively, with 20 bases between them. The CDR3 loop spans 17 amino acids.

This clone has just one count. This sequence joins TRBV7-3 and TRBJ2-2, with 7 bases aligning to TRBD1. This CDR3 region has 13 residues. The V and J ends lost 5 bases and 8 bases, in that order; junction bases with no gene match: 5. Germline assignment: CDR1 SGHTA and CDR2 FQGTGA. As DNA, the CDR3 is TGTGCCAGCAGCCGTAACAGGGGTGGGGAGCTGTTTTTT. Translation: CASSRNRGGELFF.

CDR3 nucleotides: TGTGCCAGTAGTAGGGACAGGGGGCGGAGTGGGGATCAGCCCCAGCATTTT. Amino acid sequence: CASSRDRGRSGDQPQHF. V and J are TRBV19 and TRBJ1-5, with 12 positions matching TRBD1. CDR1 LNHDA and CDR2 SQIVND come from the germline V gene (reference sequence). CDR3 size: 17 residues. V trimming: 4 bases; J trimming: 5 bases; junction bases outside the gene matches: 9.

CDR3 nucleotide sequence: TGTGCCATCAGTGAGAGTTTGACAGGGGGCTACGAGCAGTACTTC. Protein product: CAISESLTGGYEQYF. The J gene is TRBJ2-5, the V gene TRBV10-3; 9 nucleotides match TRBD1. The J call could be wrong; TRBJ2-7 is a better fit for the DNA end. CDR3 length: 15 amino acids. The germline gives CDR1 ENHRY, CDR2 SYGVKD.

J is TRBJ1-3 and V is TRBV5-1; D uncertain. V lost 1 base to trimming and J lost 2 bases, with 10 bases between them. CDR1 is SGHRS and CDR2 is YFSETQ in the germline V gene. The length of the CDR3 is 15 residues. In DNA, the CDR3 is TGCGCCAGCAGCTTGCGACCGGGAGCTGGAAACACCATATATTTT. Amino acids: CASSLRPGAGNTIYF.

The rearrangement joins TRBV13 to TRBJ2-2; D may be TRBD2 (5 bases). V lost 2 bases to trimming and J lost 1 base, with 8 bases between them. Looked up from germline, CDR1 is PRHDT and CDR2 is FYEKMQ (reference sequence). This CDR3 is 15 amino acids long. The CDR3 DNA reads as TGTGCCAGCAGCTTATATGGACTGAACACCGGGGAGCTGTTTTTT. It yields the protein CASSLYGLNTGELFF.

J is TRBJ2-1 and V is TRBV30, with 7 bases that match TRBD2. Germline trimming cut 4 bases from V and 2 bases from J; bases unmatched to any gene: 5. This CDR3 region has 14 residues. Germline CDR1 GTSNPN, CDR2 SVGIG (reference sequence). The CDR3 region has the DNA TGTGCCTGGAACCCCGGGACTACCTACAATGAGCAGTTCTTC. Encoded protein: CAWNPGTTYNEQFF.

This clone was detected only a few times. The chain couples TRBV11-2 to TRBJ1-4; weak D call: TRBD1 (5 bases). Trimming left V 2 bases short and J 8 bases short, with 15 bases between. Germline V CDR1 and CDR2: SGHAT, FQNNGV. The CDR3 extends over 15 amino acids. DNA for the CDR3: TGTGCCAGCAGCTTAACCAGGGTAATCGGCGAAAAACTGTTTTTT. Translated, it gives CASSLTRVIGEKLFF. The variable domain in full, completed from reference TRBV11-2 and TRBJ1-4, reads EAGVAQSPRYKIIEKRQSVAFWCNPISGHATLYWYQQILGQGPKLLIQFQNNGVVDDSQLPKDRFSAERLKGVDSTLKIQPAKLEDSAVYLCASSLTRVIGEKLFFGSGTQLSVL.

This rearrangement joins TRBV5-1 to TRBJ1-1; D uncertain. Germline CDR1 reads SGHRS; CDR2 reads YFSETQ. V lost 5 bases, J lost 4 bases, and 12 bases lay in between. The CDR3 has 13 amino acids. The DNA of the CDR3 is TGCGCCAGCAGTGACAACCTGGGCACTGAAGCTTTCTTT. Translating gives CASSDNLGTEAFF.

The chain combines TRBV7-9 with TRBJ1-4, with TRBD1 as a possible D gene (5 bases). Germline V CDR1 and CDR2: SEHNR, FQNEAQ (reference sequence). There are 14 residues in the CDR3. The V and J ends lost 1 base and 8 bases respectively, with 11 bases between them. The DNA of the CDR3 is TGTGCCAGCAGCTTAGGGGAGGGGAGCGAAAAACTGTTTTTT. It yields the protein CASSLGEGSEKLFF.

V is TRBV11-2 and J is TRBJ2-1, with 8 bases lining up with TRBD2. Germline V gene sequence: CDR1 SGHAT, CDR2 FQNNGV. J gave up 6 bases and V 3 bases, and 7 bases lay outside the gene matches. This CDR3 contains 15 residues. The CDR3, as DNA: TGTGCCAGCAGCTTGGGTACGGGGGGGCCCAATGAGCAGTTCTTC. Translating it yields CASSLGTGGPNEQFF.

The V and J genes are TRBV6-5 and TRBJ1-2, with D perhaps matching TRBD1 (5 bases). The CDR3 consists of 15 residues. From germline, CDR1 is MNHEY and CDR2 SVGAGI. The V end was cut by 6 bases, the J end by 7 bases, with 21 bases between. The DNA for the CDR3 is TGTGCCAGCAGCTCATCCTACAGGATTCAAGGTGGCTACACCTTC. Its translation: CASSSSYRIQGGYTF.

The chain uses TRBV10-1 and TRBJ2-1; 7 positions match TRBD1. With 2 bases clipped from V and 9 bases from J, the junction kept 10 bases outside the gene matches. Germline lookup yields CDR1 WNHNN and CDR2 SYGVQD (reference sequence). This CDR3 has 15 residues. The CDR3 sequence: CASSEGRGIGGEQFF. The CDR3 DNA reads as TGCGCCAGCAGTGAGGGCAGGGGGATAGGTGGTGAGCAGTTCTTC.

The V and J genes are TRBV27 and TRBJ1-2; 9 positions agree with TRBD1. Germline loops: CDR1 MNHEY, CDR2 SMNVEV (reference sequence). J was trimmed by 5 bases and V by 5 bases; bases with no gene match: 15. The CDR3 spans 17 residues. The DNA of the CDR3 is TGTGCCAGCAGTCCGTACCCTCCGGGACAGGGTGGTTATGGCTACACCTTC. It codes for CASSPYPPGQGGYGYTF.